This T cell receptor (beta chain) was recovered during a study of human T cells and chemical hapten exposure. The overall study: Diphenylcyclopropenone was administered weekly to the scalp of patients throughout the roughly 25-week study.

Time point indicated: patch test 3, about 24 weeks after DPC sensitization. Treatment reported: therapeutic diphenylcyclopropenone sensitization with weekly scalp DPC. TCRdb re-analysed the RACE reads in MiXCR, keeping a single row per CDR3 protein. The sample consists of about 190,000 distinct CDR3 sequences, around a quarter of them appearing once. Per the germline V gene, CDR1 is MNHEY and CDR2 is SVGEGT. This CDR3 is 16 amino acids long. Trimming pared 4 bases from V and 2 bases from J, leaving 17 bases between. The sample in question was whole blood, obtained in connection with sensitization to the hapten diphenylcyclopropenone (DPC). The receptor was isolated from a woman in her thirties or forties with alopecia areata. Some clones in this sample may be carry-over from other donors' samples. The chain combines TRBV6-2 or TRBV6-3 with TRBJ2-5, with D uncertain. In nucleotides, the CDR3 is TGTGCCAGCAGTTCAAGACTGGACCGAATACAAGAGACCCAGTACTTC. Translation: CASSSRLDRIQETQYF.